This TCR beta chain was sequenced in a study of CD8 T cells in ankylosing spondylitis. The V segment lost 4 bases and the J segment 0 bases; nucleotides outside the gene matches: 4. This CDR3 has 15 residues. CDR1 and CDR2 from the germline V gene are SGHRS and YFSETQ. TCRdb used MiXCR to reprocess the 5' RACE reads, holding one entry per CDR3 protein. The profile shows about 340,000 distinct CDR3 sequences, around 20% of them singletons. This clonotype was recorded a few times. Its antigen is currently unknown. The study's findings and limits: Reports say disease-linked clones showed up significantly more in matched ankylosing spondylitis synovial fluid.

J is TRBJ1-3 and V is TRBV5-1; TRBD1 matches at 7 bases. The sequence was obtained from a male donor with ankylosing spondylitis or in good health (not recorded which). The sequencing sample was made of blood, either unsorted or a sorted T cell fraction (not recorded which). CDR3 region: CASSLGQSSGNTIYF. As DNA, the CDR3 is TGCGCCAGCAGCCTGGGACAGTCCTCTGGAAACACCATATATTTT.